This TCR beta chain derives from a study of shared clonotypes between healthy human individuals. Study-level points and caveats: In a handful of donors, about 5% of naive CD4 clonotypes appeared in common.

CDR1 is LNHNV and CDR2 is YYDKDF in the germline V gene (reference sequence). CDR3 length: 17 amino acids. V lost 2 bases and J lost 2; bases outside the gene matches: 7. A note on this clone: Its antigen is unknown.

Repertoires were generated with immunoSEQ multiplex PCR, while TCRdb's copy carries only in-frame clones and drops some. The sample holds over 1.4 million clones, roughly 96% seen once. Sample: naive CD4+ T cells sorted from blood. Subset denoted: CD45RA+ positively selected. This receptor was identified in a man aged 25-40 years in good health. The rearrangement uses TRBV15 and TRBJ2-1; the match to TRBD2 covers 9 bases. CDR3 nucleotide sequence: TGTGCCACCAGCAGACAACTAGCGGGTTTAACCTACAATGAGCAGTTCTTC. This encodes CATSRQLAGLTYNEQFF.